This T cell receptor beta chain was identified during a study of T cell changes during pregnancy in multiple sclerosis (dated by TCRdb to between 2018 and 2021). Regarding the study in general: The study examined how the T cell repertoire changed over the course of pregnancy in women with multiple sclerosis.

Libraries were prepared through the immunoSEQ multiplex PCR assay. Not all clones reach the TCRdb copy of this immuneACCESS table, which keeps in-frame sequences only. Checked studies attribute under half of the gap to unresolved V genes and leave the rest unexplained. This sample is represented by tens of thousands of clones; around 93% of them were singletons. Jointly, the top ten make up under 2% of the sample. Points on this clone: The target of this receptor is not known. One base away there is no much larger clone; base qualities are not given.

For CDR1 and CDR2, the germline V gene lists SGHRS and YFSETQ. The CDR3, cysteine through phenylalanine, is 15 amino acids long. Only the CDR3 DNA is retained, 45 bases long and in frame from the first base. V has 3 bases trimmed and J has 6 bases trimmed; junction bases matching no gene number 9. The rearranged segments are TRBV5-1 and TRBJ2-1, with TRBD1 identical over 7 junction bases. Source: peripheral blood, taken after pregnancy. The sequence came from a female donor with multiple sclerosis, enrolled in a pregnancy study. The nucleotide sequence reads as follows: TGCGCCAGCAGCTCCGGGACAGCCTACGGCAATGAGCAGTTCTTC. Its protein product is CASSSGTAYGNEQFF. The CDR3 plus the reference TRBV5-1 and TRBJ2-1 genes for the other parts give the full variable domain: KAGVTQTPRYLIKTRGQQVTLSCSPISGHRSVSWYQQTPGQGLQFLFEYFSETQRNKGNFPGRFSGRQFSNSRSEMNVSTLELGDSALYLCASSSGTAYGNEQFFGPGTRLTVL.